Presented here are 5 T cell receptor beta chains from one specimen sequenced in a study of shared clonotypes between healthy human individuals. Data came from immunoSEQ multiplex PCR; TCRdb stores just in-frame clones and leaves some out. This table has over a million clones, roughly 98.5% appearing once. Sequenced sample: naive CD4+ T cells sorted from blood. Sample subset: CD45RA+ positively selected. These receptors were obtained from a man under 40 in good health.

Points on this clone: Other nucleotide sequences in the sample specify the same CDR3. The chain joins TRBV28 to TRBJ2-7, with D tentatively TRBD1 (5 bases). CDR1 is MDHEN, CDR2 SYDVKM, per germline. The CDR3 covers 13 residues. Deletions cut 6 bases from V and 4 bases from J, with 13 bases between. The CDR3 protein is CASSRSGAYEQYF. CDR3 nucleotide sequence: TGTGCCAGCAGCCGGAGTGGGGCATACGAGCAGTACTTC.

The chain uses TRBV10-1 and TRBJ2-7; D unclear. CDR1 is WNHNN and CDR2 is SYGVQD in the germline V gene (reference sequence). V was pared by 0 bases and J by 2 bases, with 8 bases between. The CDR3 extends over 14 amino acids. The CDR3 spells CASSESLSPYEQYF. The CDR3 DNA reads TGCGCCAGCAGTGAGTCGTTATCACCCTACGAGCAGTACTTC.

This chain joins TRBV6-6 and TRBJ2-7, with 10 bases that match TRBD2. The CDR3 is made up of 14 amino acids. V trimming: 0 bases; J trimming: 7 bases; junction bases outside the gene matches: 3. Looked up from germline, CDR1 is MNHNY and CDR2 is SVGAGI (reference sequence). The CDR3 coding sequence is TGTGCCAGCAGTTACTCGGTAGCGGGAGGTGAGCAGTACTTC. Residues: CASSYSVAGGEQYF.

As concerns this clone: Other nucleotide sequences from this sample produce the same CDR3. The gene calls are TRBV6-5 and TRBJ2-3; no reliable D call. The germline CDR1 and CDR2 sequences are MNHEY and SVGAGI. CDR3 length equals 11 residues. Trimming shortened V by 1 base and J by 5 bases, and 1 base separated the two germline ends. The DNA for the CDR3 is TGTGCCAGCAGTTACTTAGATACGCAGTATTTT. This sequence encodes CASSYLDTQYF.

This rearrangement joins TRBV7-9 to TRBJ1-1; 8 bases match TRBD1. Germline trimming cut 4 bases from V and 8 bases from J; bases unmatched to any gene: 3. The length of the CDR3 is 12 residues. The germline CDR1 and CDR2 sequences are SEHNR and FQNEAQ (reference sequence). CDR3 nucleotide sequence: TGTGCCAGCAGCTCGGACAGGGCCGAAGCTTTCTTT. The encoded protein is CASSSDRAEAFF.